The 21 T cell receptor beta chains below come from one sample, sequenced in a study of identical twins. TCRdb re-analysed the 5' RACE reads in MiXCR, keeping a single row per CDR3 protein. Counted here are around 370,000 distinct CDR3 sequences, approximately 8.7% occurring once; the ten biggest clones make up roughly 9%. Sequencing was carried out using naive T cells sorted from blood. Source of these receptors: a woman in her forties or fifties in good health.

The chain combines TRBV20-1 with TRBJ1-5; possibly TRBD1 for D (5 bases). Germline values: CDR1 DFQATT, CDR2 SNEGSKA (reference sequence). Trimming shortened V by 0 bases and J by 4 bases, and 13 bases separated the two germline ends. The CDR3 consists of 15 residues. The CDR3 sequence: CSARDRRKGNQPQHF. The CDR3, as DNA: TGCAGTGCTAGAGATAGGAGAAAGGGGAATCAGCCCCAGCATTTT.

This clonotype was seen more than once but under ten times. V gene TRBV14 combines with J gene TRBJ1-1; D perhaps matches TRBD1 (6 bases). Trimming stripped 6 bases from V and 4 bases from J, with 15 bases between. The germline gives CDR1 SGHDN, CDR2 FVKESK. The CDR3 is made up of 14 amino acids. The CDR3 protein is CASRHYRVATEAFF. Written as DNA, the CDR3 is TGTGCCAGCAGACATTACAGGGTTGCCACTGAAGCTTTCTTT.

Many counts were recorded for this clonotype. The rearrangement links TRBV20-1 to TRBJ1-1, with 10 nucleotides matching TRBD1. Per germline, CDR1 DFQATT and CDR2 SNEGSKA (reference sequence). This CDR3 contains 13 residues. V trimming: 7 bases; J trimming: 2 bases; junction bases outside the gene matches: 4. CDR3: CSVPTGGNTEAFF. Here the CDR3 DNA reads TGCAGTGTTCCGACAGGGGGCAACACTGAAGCTTTCTTT.

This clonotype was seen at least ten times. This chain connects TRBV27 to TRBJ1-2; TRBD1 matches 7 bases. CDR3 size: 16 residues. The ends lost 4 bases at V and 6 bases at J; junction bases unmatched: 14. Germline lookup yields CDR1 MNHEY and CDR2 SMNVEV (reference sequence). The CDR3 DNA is TGTGCCAGCAGTTCCTGGGCCCCCGGGACAGACAATGGCTACACCTTC. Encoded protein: CASSSWAPGTDNGYTF.

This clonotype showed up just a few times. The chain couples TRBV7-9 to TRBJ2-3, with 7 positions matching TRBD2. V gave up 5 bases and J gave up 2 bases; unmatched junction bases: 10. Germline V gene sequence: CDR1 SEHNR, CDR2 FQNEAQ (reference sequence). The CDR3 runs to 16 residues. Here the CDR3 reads CASSDKLGGITDTQYF. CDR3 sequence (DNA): TGTGCCAGCAGCGATAAGCTGGGGGGGATCACAGATACGCAGTATTTT. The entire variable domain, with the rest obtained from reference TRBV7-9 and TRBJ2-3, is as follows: DTGVSQNPRHKITKRGQNVTFRCDPISEHNRLYWYRQTLGQGPEFLTYFQNEAQLEKSRLLSDRFSAERPKGSFSTLEIQRTEQGDSAMYLCASSDKLGGITDTQYFGPGTRLTVL.

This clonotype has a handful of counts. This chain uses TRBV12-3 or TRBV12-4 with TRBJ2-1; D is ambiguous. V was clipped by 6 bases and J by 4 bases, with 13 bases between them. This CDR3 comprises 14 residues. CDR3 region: CASSPILTYNEQFF. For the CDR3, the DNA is TGTGCCAGCAGCCCGATCCTGACGTACAATGAGCAGTTCTTC.

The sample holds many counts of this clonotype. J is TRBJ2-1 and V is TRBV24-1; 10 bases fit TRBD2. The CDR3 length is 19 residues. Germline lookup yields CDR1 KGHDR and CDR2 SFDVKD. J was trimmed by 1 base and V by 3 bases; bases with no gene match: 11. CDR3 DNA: TGTGCCACCAGTGATGGGACTAGCGCCACCCCGGGGTCCTACAATGAGCAGTTCTTC. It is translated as CATSDGTSATPGSYNEQFF.

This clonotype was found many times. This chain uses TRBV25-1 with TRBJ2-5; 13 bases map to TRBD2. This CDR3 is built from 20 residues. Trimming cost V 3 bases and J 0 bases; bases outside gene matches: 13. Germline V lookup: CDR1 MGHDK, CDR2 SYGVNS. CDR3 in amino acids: CASSELPGLAGASYQETQYF. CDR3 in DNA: TGTGCCAGCAGTGAGCTACCAGGACTAGCGGGAGCAAGTTACCAAGAGACCCAGTACTTC.

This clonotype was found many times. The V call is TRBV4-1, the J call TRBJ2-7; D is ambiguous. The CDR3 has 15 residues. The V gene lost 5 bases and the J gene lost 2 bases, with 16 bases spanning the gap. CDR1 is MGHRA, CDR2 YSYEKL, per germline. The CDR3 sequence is CASSGRVGDPYEQYF. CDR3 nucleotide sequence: TGCGCCAGCAGCGGTCGGGTTGGGGATCCCTACGAGCAGTACTTC.

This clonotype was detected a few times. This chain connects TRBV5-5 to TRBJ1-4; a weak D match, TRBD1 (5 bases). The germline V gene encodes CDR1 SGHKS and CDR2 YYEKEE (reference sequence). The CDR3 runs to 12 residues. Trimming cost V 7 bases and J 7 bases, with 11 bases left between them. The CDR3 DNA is TGTGCCAGCTCCGGGGGGGGTGAAAAACTGTTTTTT. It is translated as CASSGGGEKLFF.

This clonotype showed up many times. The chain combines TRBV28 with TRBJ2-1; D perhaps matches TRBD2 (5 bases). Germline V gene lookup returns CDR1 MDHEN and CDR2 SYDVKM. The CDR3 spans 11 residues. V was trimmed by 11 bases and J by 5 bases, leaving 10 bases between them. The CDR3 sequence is CALADHNEQFF. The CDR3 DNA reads TGTGCCCTAGCAGATCACAATGAGCAGTTCTTC.

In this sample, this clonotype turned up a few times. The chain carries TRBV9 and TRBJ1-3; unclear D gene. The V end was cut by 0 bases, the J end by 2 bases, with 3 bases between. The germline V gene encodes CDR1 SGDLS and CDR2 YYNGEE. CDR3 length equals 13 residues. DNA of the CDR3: TGTGCCAGCAGCGTAGTACCTGGAAACACCATATATTTT. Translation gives CASSVVPGNTIYF.

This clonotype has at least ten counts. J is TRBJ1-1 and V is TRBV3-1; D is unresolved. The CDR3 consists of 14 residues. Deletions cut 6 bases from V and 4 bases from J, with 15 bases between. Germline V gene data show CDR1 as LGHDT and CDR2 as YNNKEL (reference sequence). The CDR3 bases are TGTGCCAGCAGTCAGGAGTCCTTGAGCACTGAAGCTTTCTTT. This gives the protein CASSQESLSTEAFF.

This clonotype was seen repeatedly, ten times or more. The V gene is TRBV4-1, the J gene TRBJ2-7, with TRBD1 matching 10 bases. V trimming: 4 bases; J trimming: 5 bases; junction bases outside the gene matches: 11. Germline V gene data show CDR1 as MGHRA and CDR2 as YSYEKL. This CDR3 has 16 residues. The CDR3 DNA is TGCGCCAGCAGCCTCTCGCCGGGACAGGGGATTAACGAGCAGTACTTC. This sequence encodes CASSLSPGQGINEQYF.

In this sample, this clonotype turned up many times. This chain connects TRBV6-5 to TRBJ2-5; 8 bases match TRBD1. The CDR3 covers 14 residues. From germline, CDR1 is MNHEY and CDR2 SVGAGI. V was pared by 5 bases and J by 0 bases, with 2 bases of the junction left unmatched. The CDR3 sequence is CASSHRGYQETQYF. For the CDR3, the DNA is TGTGCCAGCAGTCACAGGGGGTACCAAGAGACCCAGTACTTC.

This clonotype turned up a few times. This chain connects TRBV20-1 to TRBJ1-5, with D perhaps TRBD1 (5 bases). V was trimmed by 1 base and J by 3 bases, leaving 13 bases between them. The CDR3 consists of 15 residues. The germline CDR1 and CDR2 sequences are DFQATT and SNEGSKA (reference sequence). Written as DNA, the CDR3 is TGCAGTGCTAGAGGGCCGCAGGGCCACAATCAGCCCCAGCATTTT. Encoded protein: CSARGPQGHNQPQHF.

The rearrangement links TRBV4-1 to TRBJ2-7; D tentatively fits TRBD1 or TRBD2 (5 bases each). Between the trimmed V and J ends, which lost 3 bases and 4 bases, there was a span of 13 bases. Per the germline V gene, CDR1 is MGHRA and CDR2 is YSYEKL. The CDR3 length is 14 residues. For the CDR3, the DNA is TGCGCCAGCAGCCAGCCGGGACGTAGGTACGAGCAGTACTTC. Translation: CASSQPGRRYEQYF.

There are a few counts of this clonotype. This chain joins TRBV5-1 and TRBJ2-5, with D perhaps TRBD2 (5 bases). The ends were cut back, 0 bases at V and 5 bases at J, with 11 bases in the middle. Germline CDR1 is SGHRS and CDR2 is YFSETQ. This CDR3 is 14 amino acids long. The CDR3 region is CASSLGGSSETQYF. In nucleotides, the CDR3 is TGCGCCAGCAGCTTGGGCGGGTCAAGCGAGACCCAGTACTTC.

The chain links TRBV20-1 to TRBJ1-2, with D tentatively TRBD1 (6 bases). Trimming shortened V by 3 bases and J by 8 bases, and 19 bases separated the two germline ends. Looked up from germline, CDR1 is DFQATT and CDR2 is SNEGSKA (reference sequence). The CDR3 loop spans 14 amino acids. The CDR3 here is CSASPDSPTAGYTF. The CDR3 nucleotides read TGCAGTGCTAGCCCGGACAGCCCAACAGCCGGCTACACCTTC.

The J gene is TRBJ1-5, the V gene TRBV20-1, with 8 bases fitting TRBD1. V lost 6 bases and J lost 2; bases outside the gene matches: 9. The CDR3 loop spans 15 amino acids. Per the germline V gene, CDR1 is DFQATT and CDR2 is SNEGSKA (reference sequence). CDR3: CSASPPGQGNQPQHF. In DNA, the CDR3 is TGCAGTGCCTCACCCCCGGGACAGGGCAATCAGCCCCAGCATTTT.

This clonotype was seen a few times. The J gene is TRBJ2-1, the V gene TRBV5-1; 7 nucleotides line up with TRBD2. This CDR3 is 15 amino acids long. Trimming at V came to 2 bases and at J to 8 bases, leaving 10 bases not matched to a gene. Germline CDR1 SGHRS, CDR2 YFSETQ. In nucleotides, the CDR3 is TGCGCCAGCAGCTTCGATTCCCGGGAGGAGGATGAGCAGTTCTTC. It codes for CASSFDSREEDEQFF.